A single sample is the source of the 13 T cell receptor beta chains below, sequenced in a study of Ad26.COV2.S vaccination and SARS-CoV-2 variants. As for treatment: roughly 18 received Ad26.COV2.S at low or high dose, single or two shots; five or six received placebo; per-sample allocation not given. After the first vaccine or placebo injection, samples were drawn on day 63. The data were produced by immunoSEQ multiplex PCR, yet TCRdb's version contains in-frame clones alone and is incomplete. The sample has roughly 400,000 clones, about 90% seen once. The sequenced sample was peripheral blood, obtained in a trial of Ad26.COV2.S vaccine versus placebo. Receptors were obtained from a person between 18 and 65 years old who received the Ad26.COV2.S COVID-19 vaccine or a placebo.

The chain joins TRBV9 to TRBJ2-3; 14 bases align to TRBD2. From germline, CDR1 is SGDLS and CDR2 YYNGEE. The CDR3 covers 17 residues. V trimming: 0 bases; J trimming: 4 bases; junction bases outside the gene matches: 4. CDR3 amino acids: CASSVATSGRAADTQYF. The CDR3 DNA follows: TGTGCCAGCAGCGTAGCGACTAGCGGGAGGGCCGCAGATACGCAGTATTTT.

The gene calls are TRBV19 and TRBJ2-6, with D possibly being TRBD1 (5 bases). This CDR3 is built from 15 residues. Trimming left V 0 bases short and J 2 bases short, with 5 bases between. Germline CDR1 is LNHDA and CDR2 is SQIVND (reference sequence). CDR3 region: CASSIDRAGANVLTF. The CDR3 DNA reads TGTGCCAGTAGTATAGACAGGGCTGGGGCCAACGTCCTGACTTTC.

This chain connects TRBV29-1 to TRBJ1-1, with 7 positions matching TRBD1. With V trimmed by 4 bases and J by 1 base, 3 bases remained unmatched. In germline, CDR1 is SQVTM, CDR2 ANQGSEA. The CDR3 has 13 amino acids. CDR3 DNA sequence: TGCAGCGTTGGACAGGGCGGGAACACTGAAGCTTTCTTT. Amino acids: CSVGQGGNTEAFF.

The J gene is TRBJ2-2, the V gene TRBV11-1; 9 bases are a match to TRBD2. This CDR3 is 16 amino acids long. J lost 5 bases, V lost 8 bases, and 12 bases had no gene match. Germline loops: CDR1 SGHAT, CDR2 FQDESV (reference sequence). The CDR3 loop is CASGGSSGRDTGELFF. Here the CDR3 DNA reads TGTGCCAGCGGGGGTAGTAGCGGGAGAGATACCGGGGAGCTGTTTTTT. Variable domain in full (rest from reference TRBV11-1 and TRBJ2-2): EAEVAQSPRYKITEKSQAVAFWCDPISGHATLYWYRQILGQGPELLVQFQDESVVDDSQLPKDRFSAERLKGVDSTLKIQPAELGDSAMYLCASGGSSGRDTGELFFGEGSRLTVL.

This rearrangement joins TRBV5-1 to TRBJ2-7; possible D gene TRBD2, 5 bases. V gave up 1 base and J gave up 9 bases, with 14 bases separating them. Germline lookup yields CDR1 SGHRS and CDR2 YFSETQ. CDR3 size: 13 residues. The CDR3 DNA is TGCGCCAGCAGCTTGAAGGACTTTCGCGCGCAGTACTTC. Its protein product is CASSLKDFRAQYF.

The chain recombines TRBV7-9 with TRBJ2-7; 12 bases agree with TRBD2. CDR1 and CDR2 (germline): SEHNR, FQNEAQ (reference sequence). V gave up 5 bases and J gave up 7 bases; unmatched junction bases: 6. This CDR3 is built from 14 residues. In nucleotides, the CDR3 is TGTGCCAGCAGCCTCGGACTAGCGGGAAGTGAGCAGTACTTC. It translates to CASSLGLAGSEQYF.

This chain joins TRBV15 and TRBJ2-1; 10 nucleotides align to TRBD1. Germline V gives CDR1 LNHNV, CDR2 YYDKDF (reference sequence). This CDR3 is built from 14 residues. The V and J ends lost 8 bases and 12 bases, in that order; junction bases with no gene match: 13. The CDR3 sequence: CATGTETGGAGQFF. CDR3 in DNA: TGTGCCACCGGAACCGAGACAGGGGGCGCTGGGCAGTTCTTC.

This chain uses TRBV6-5 with TRBJ1-1, with 12 bases that match TRBD1. Per the germline V gene, CDR1 is MNHEY and CDR2 is SVGAGI. The CDR3 contains 14 residues. V dropped 6 bases and J dropped 7; count of bases not matched to a gene: 6. The CDR3 protein is CASRGQGARFEAFF. CDR3 nucleotides: TGTGCCAGCAGGGGACAGGGGGCTCGTTTTGAAGCTTTCTTT.

This clone has just one count. V usage is TRBV5-1 and J usage is TRBJ2-1; the match to TRBD2 covers 10 bases. CDR1 is SGHRS and CDR2 is YFSETQ in the germline V gene. V lost 2 bases, J lost 7 bases, and 3 bases stayed unmatched. The CDR3 contains 14 residues. For the CDR3, the DNA is TGCGCCAGCAGCTTCGGGACTAGCGTTAATGAGCAGTTCTTC. Amino acid sequence: CASSFGTSVNEQFF.

This clone was picked up one time. V gene TRBV28 combines with J gene TRBJ1-5; no reliable D call. The V gene lost 3 bases and the J gene lost 2 bases, with 8 bases spanning the gap. This CDR3 comprises 14 residues. Germline V gene data show CDR1 as MDHEN and CDR2 as SYDVKM. Here the CDR3 reads CASSFPSGNQPQHF. Here the CDR3 DNA reads TGTGCCAGCAGTTTCCCATCAGGCAATCAGCCCCAGCATTTT.

This clone was recorded a few times. The chain employs TRBV7-9 and TRBJ1-5, with D unclear. The V and J ends lost 3 bases and 7 bases respectively, with 7 bases between them. The CDR3 loop spans 12 amino acids. Germline CDR1 is SEHNR and CDR2 is FQNEAQ (reference sequence). The CDR3 coding sequence is TGTGCCAGCAGCTTTGAGGAACAGCCCCAGCATTTT. It encodes CASSFEEQPQHF.

The rearrangement joins TRBV15 to TRBJ2-1; 11 bases line up with TRBD2. V lost 5 bases, J lost 5 bases, and 5 bases stayed unmatched. The germline V gene has CDR1 LNHNV and CDR2 YYDKDF (reference sequence). CDR3 length: 15 amino acids. The DNA for the CDR3 is TGTGCCACCAGCGTAGGGACTAGCGGAAACAATGAGCAGTTCTTC. It specifies CATSVGTSGNNEQFF.

V is TRBV2 and J is TRBJ2-3; possibly TRBD1 for D (5 bases). CDR1 and CDR2 (germline): SNHLY, FYNNEI. Trimming took 8 bases from V and 0 from J, leaving 15 bases between them. The CDR3 sequence is 15 residues long. The CDR3 is CASGQQELSTDTQYF. CDR3 bases: TGTGCCAGCGGTCAACAGGAGCTAAGCACAGATACGCAGTATTTT.